This T cell receptor (beta chain) comes out of a study of blood T cell repertoires in COVID-19. About the research overall: Sample material is recorded as cDNA or gDNA derived from T cells, B-cell-depleted T cells, or PBMCs.

There are 17 residues in the CDR3. The germline V gene has CDR1 LNHDA and CDR2 SQIVND (reference sequence). After removal of 3 bases from V and 5 bases from J, the junction contained 14 bases not matched to a gene. Generated by immunoSEQ multiplex PCR, the TCRdb table keeps only in-frame clones and is missing some. This sample carries around 380,000 clones, about four fifths of them seen once, and the ten largest clones take 0.85% to 1.2%. What was sequenced was peripheral blood. The gene calls are TRBV19 and TRBJ2-3, with 7 bases identical to TRBD2. The receptor comes from a human donor with acute or convalescent COVID-19. The donor label of this sample is uncertain. The CDR3, as DNA: TGTGCCAGTAGTATGGGTATCGGCGGGAGAGGAGGAGATACGCAGTATTTT. Its protein product is CASSMGIGGRGGDTQYF.